One T cell receptor beta chain is described in this entry. Its antigen is unknown. Nothing much larger sits one base from this clone, and base qualities are not available. This sample is part of a study of shared T cell receptors in the human thymus (TCRdb year 2021). Broadly, across the study: The study examined how self-reactive, shared T-cell receptor alpha chains are generated in the human thymus.

To prepare the library, the immunoSEQ multiplex PCR assay was applied. Entries here come from immuneACCESS through TCRdb and include only in-frame sequences with V and J called. Some clones fail to appear in such tables; in the studies checked, an unresolved V gene covers under half of the shortfall, and the cause of the remainder is unknown. In all, the sample holds some 640,000 clones, and approximately 89% of those were seen once. The biggest ten clones account for 0.009% to 0.0095% of the sample. Another study also made use of these data, one on human thymus T cells. The second study reports: Donors were immunologically healthy infants undergoing open corrective cardiac surgery for congenital heart defects in Finland. Thymus tissue was obtained as surgical resects removed during corrective cardiac surgery. Usage of V and J gene segments appeared to be biased in both the thymic and the peripheral blood repertoires. The related research found that thymic TCR repertoires overlapped highly between unrelated individuals. The study characterized TCR alpha and beta repertoires from fewer than ten infant thymus samples and a few related peripheral blood samples. Donor ages ranging from roughly 6 to 244 days were recorded, and over 5 male and a couple of female infants were included in the cohort. After being mechanically released from the tissue, thymocytes were kept at -70 degrees C in pellets of about 9-32 million cells. Genomic DNA was extracted from frozen cell pellets with a QIAsymphony instrument. The immunoSEQ multiplex PCR assay was used to amplify the TCRB and TCRAD loci from a standardized quantity of quality-controlled genomic DNA. Amplicons spanned the V(D)J region at a length sufficient to cover the CDR3 and identify V and J genes. Amplicon sequencing was performed on an Illumina platform through the commercial immunoSEQ service. Primer bias and sequencing errors were corrected as previously described, and TCRAD and TCRB definitions were based on the IMGT database. The repertoires were analysed using immunoSEQ Analyzer 3.0 and VDJTools for basic statistics, V/J segment usage, diversity estimates, rarefaction and pairwise overlap. Chao1, ChaoE, Efron-Thisted, Shannon and inverse Simpson indices were used to estimate diversity, which was also estimated on datasets down-sampled to the smallest sample. For repertoire overlap, CDR3 nucleotide sequence, V gene and J gene had to match strictly, and clustering was done by Jaccard-based multidimensional scaling. On average, thymus samples yielded 650,000 to 1,000,000 unique TCRB clonotypes, whereas blood samples yielded 70,000 to 100,000.

The specimen sequenced was thymocytes. The sequence was obtained from a boy younger than two with a congenital heart defect. Donor details come from another sample of the same person, matched by shared clones.

The bases read TGTGCCAGCAACCGACAGGAGTTGGACACTGAAGCTTTCTTT. It translates as CASNRQELDTEAFF. The chain was built from TRBV2 and TRBJ1-1; possibly the D gene is TRBD1, per 6 matching bases. V is shortened by 7 bases, J by 3 bases, and the region joining them spans 15 bases. From cysteine to phenylalanine, the CDR3 is 14 amino acids long. Of all the DNA, just the CDR3 is kept, 42 bases in frame from base 1. Taken from the germline V gene, the CDR1 and CDR2 loops are SNHLY and FYNNEI.